The 19 T cell receptor beta chains below all came from one sample that was sequenced in a study of spatial heterogeneity in lung cancer. Regarding the study as a whole: For expanded intratumoral alpha and beta TCRs, counts tracked tumor mutation counts.

TCRdb re-derived calls from the 5' RACE reads in MiXCR, one entry per CDR3 protein. The sample lists around 7,500 distinct CDR3 sequences, roughly 14% occurring once. Their recognized antigens are unknown. The sample's time point: sample taken at primary tumor resection. The sample was lung tumor tissue, taken at surgery. These TCRs come from a male donor with early-stage non-small cell lung cancer.

Note on this clonotype: Because this beta chain is a stray read in a library intended to capture alpha chains, its abundance should not be given much weight. The chain joins TRBV5-1 to TRBJ2-6; D is uncertain. V shed 2 bases and J shed 2 bases, with 8 bases lying between them. Germline-derived CDR1 and CDR2 are SGHRS and YFSETQ. The CDR3 contains 15 residues. CDR3 DNA: TGCGCCAGCAGCTTACAGCTCCCTGGGGCCAACGTCCTGACTTTC. It specifies CASSLQLPGANVLTF.

This clonotype occurred many times. With the library built for alpha chains, this beta chain is off target and its frequency is not meaningful. The rearrangement joins TRBV28 to TRBJ2-7, with TRBD1 matching 9 bases. This CDR3 comprises 15 residues. V lost 7 bases, J lost 1 base, and 8 bases stayed unmatched. CDR1 is MDHEN, CDR2 SYDVKM, per germline. This chain's CDR3 is CASNIPGQGSYEQYF. The CDR3 bases are TGTGCCAGCAACATCCCGGGACAGGGATCCTACGAGCAGTACTTC.

Concerning this clonotype itself: For a library built for alpha chains, this beta chain is a stray read; little rests on its size. The rearrangement uses TRBV29-1 and TRBJ1-2; D perhaps matches TRBD1 (5 bases). Between the trimmed V and J ends, which lost 3 bases and 5 bases, there was a span of 16 bases. Germline assignment: CDR1 SQVTM and CDR2 ANQGSEA. The CDR3 spans 14 residues. The CDR3 sequence is CSVDKGSARYGYTF. CDR3 nucleotide sequence: TGCAGCGTTGATAAGGGGAGTGCGAGGTATGGCTACACCTTC.

Turning to this clonotype: A library prepared for alpha chains yielded this beta chain as an off-target read; its size is of little meaning. The rearrangement links TRBV9 to TRBJ2-2; the match to TRBD2 covers 12 bases. Losses at the gene ends were 0 bases for V and 5 bases for J; bases not matched to a gene: 14. Looked up from germline, CDR1 is SGDLS and CDR2 is YYNGEE. The CDR3 runs to 20 residues. The CDR3 nucleotides are TGTGCCAGCAGCGTAGTACCCTCCCCGACTAGCGGGAGAAGGACCGGGGAGCTGTTTTTT. It translates to CASSVVPSPTSGRRTGELFF. The whole variable domain, filled in from reference TRBV9 and TRBJ2-2, reads DSGVTQTPKHLITATGQRVTLRCSPRSGDLSVYWYQQSLDQGLQFLIQYYNGEERAKGNILERFSAQQFPDLHSELNLSSLELGDSALYFCASSVVPSPTSGRRTGELFFGEGSRLTVL.

This clonotype was detected many times. The size of this beta chain means little, since it is a stray read in a library made for alpha chains. V is TRBV28 and J is TRBJ1-2, with D unclear. Trimming cost V 7 bases and J 4 bases, with 22 bases left between them. CDR1 and CDR2 from the germline V gene are MDHEN and SYDVKM. The CDR3 has 16 residues. The CDR3 protein is CASISNDMSFLYGYTF. In nucleotides, the CDR3 is TGTGCCAGCATCAGCAACGACATGAGTTTCCTCTATGGCTACACCTTC.

This clonotype is labeled medium-sized. Because this beta chain is a stray read in a library intended to capture alpha chains, its abundance should not be given much weight. The chain uses TRBV11-3 and TRBJ2-1, with a tentative D call TRBD2 (6 bases). Per the germline V gene, CDR1 is SGHNT and CDR2 is YENEEA. The ends were cut back, 5 bases at V and 3 bases at J, with 20 bases in the middle. CDR3 length: 17 amino acids. This CDR3 is CASSTRRRGKHYNEQFF. The CDR3 DNA sequence: TGTGCCAGCAGCACCCGGCGGAGGGGTAAGCACTACAATGAGCAGTTCTTC.

This clonotype was picked up many times. As an off-target read in a library built for alpha chains, this beta chain has a frequency of little significance. The rearrangement links TRBV2 to TRBJ2-1, with TRBD1 matching 9 bases. The junction had 9 bases not matched to a gene; V was cut back by 5 bases and J by 7 bases. Per germline, CDR1 SNHLY and CDR2 FYNNEI. CDR3 length: 15 amino acids. The CDR3 spells CASSLDRGFINEQFF. DNA of the CDR3: TGTGCCAGCAGTCTGGACAGGGGTTTTATAAATGAGCAGTTCTTC.

By its share, this clonotype is large. This beta chain appears as a stray read in a library generated for alpha chains; its size is not informative. V usage is TRBV20-1 and J usage is TRBJ1-6, with 8 bases fitting TRBD1. The trim removed 6 bases at V and 10 bases at J, leaving 17 bases unmatched. The CDR3 is 16 residues long. CDR1 and CDR2 from the germline V gene are DFQATT and SNEGSKA (reference sequence). This CDR3 reads CSAKTPAGTGGSPLHF. The CDR3 DNA follows: TGCAGTGCCAAAACTCCCGCCGGGACAGGCGGATCACCCCTCCACTTT.

This clonotype occurred many times. Found in a library prepared for alpha chains, this beta chain is an off-target read, and its abundance has little meaning. The chain joins TRBV5-1 to TRBJ2-1, with D uncertain. V was cut by 5 bases and J by 5 bases, with 11 bases left in between. The CDR3 runs to 13 residues. From germline, CDR1 is SGHRS and CDR2 YFSETQ. The CDR3 loop is CASSSLADNEQFF. CDR3 DNA sequence: TGCGCCAGCAGTTCTCTCGCGGACAATGAGCAGTTCTTC.

As concerns this clonotype: Because this beta chain is a stray read in a library intended to capture alpha chains, its abundance should not be given much weight. The genes are TRBV20-1 and TRBJ2-7; D remains ambiguous. Germline V gene sequence: CDR1 DFQATT, CDR2 SNEGSKA (reference sequence). V dropped 2 bases and J dropped 3 bases, with 14 bases sitting between them. The CDR3 is 14 residues long. The CDR3 reads CSARNPRANYEQYF. The CDR3 DNA sequence: TGCAGTGCTAGAAACCCTCGGGCTAACTACGAGCAGTACTTC.

This clonotype has at least ten counts. This beta chain was picked up by a library intended for alpha chains and is off target, so its count carries little meaning. The V and J genes are TRBV18 and TRBJ2-7; possibly TRBD1 for D (5 bases). Germline V gene lookup returns CDR1 KGHSH and CDR2 LQKENI. V lost 1 base to trimming and J lost 5 bases, with 9 bases between them. CDR3 size: 13 residues. The CDR3 region has the DNA TGTGCCAGCTCACCACGACAGATCCACGAGCAGTACTTC. Translation gives CASSPRQIHEQYF. Together with reference TRBV18 and TRBJ2-7, the CDR3 gives the full variable domain: NAGVMQNPRHLVRRRGQEARLRCSPMKGHSHVYWYRQLPEEGLKFMVYLQKENIIDESGMPKERFSAEFPKEGPSILRIQQVVRGDSAAYFCASSPRQIHEQYFGPGTRLTVT.

This clonotype appeared many times. This beta chain turned up in a library designed for alpha chains; as an off-target read, its abundance says little. The chain couples TRBV7-6 to TRBJ2-2; 11 bases match TRBD2. The junction had 7 bases not matched to a gene; V was cut back by 2 bases and J by 5 bases. The CDR3 extends over 17 amino acids. Germline CDR1 SGHVS, CDR2 FNYEAQ. The CDR3 DNA is TGTGCCAGCAGCTTAACTAGCGGGGGCCGACAGACCGGGGAGCTGTTTTTT. This encodes CASSLTSGGRQTGELFF.

The sample holds many counts of this clonotype. For a library built for alpha chains, this beta chain is a stray read; little rests on its size. The CDR3 coding sequence is TGCAGTGCTGTGGACCCGAGCTCCTACGAGCAGTACTTC. Translated: CSAVDPSSYEQYF. The genes are TRBV20-1 and TRBJ2-7; D remains unclear. V was cut by 5 bases and J by 0 bases, with 11 bases left in between. This CDR3 is built from 13 residues. The germline gives CDR1 DFQATT, CDR2 SNEGSKA (reference sequence).

This clonotype was seen many times. The size of this beta chain means little, since it is a stray read in a library made for alpha chains. This chain uses TRBV2 with TRBJ2-5; perhaps TRBD1 as D (5 bases). The V and J ends lost 3 bases and 0 bases respectively, with 8 bases between them. The CDR3 loop spans 14 amino acids. Germline CDR1 reads SNHLY; CDR2 reads FYNNEI. The CDR3 protein is CASSDQGNQETQYF. DNA for the CDR3: TGTGCCAGCAGTGACCAGGGAAACCAAGAGACCCAGTACTTC.

As regards this clonotype: For a library built for alpha chains, this beta chain is a stray read; little rests on its size. The V gene is TRBV20-1, the J gene TRBJ2-1; D uncertain. V shed 4 bases and J shed 3 bases, with 16 bases lying between them. The V gene's germline CDR1 is DFQATT and CDR2 SNEGSKA (reference sequence). The CDR3 has 15 amino acids. The CDR3 region is CSATPSAGGYNEQFF. The CDR3 DNA sequence: TGCAGTGCTACGCCTTCGGCTGGCGGCTACAATGAGCAGTTCTTC.

This clonotype is medium-sized by share. This beta chain is off target for a library built for alpha chains, so its abundance means little. The chain is built from TRBV27 and TRBJ2-1; D gene ambiguous. V was pared by 7 bases and J by 5 bases, with 18 bases between. Germline CDR1 MNHEY, CDR2 SMNVEV (reference sequence). The CDR3 has 15 residues. CDR3 DNA: TGTGCCAGCAATTCCGGGTCCCAGCACCACAATGAGCAGTTCTTC. Encoded protein: CASNSGSQHHNEQFF.

This clonotype was observed many times. This beta chain is an unintended read in a library built for alpha chains; its size means little. This sequence joins TRBV3-1 and TRBJ2-1; TRBD1 agrees at 7 bases. V shed 4 bases, J shed 0 bases, and the junction held 6 bases outside the gene matches. Germline V lookup: CDR1 LGHDT, CDR2 YNNKEL (reference sequence). CDR3 size: 16 residues. Here the CDR3 DNA reads TGTGCCAGCAGCCGAGGGACAGTTAACTCCTACAATGAGCAGTTCTTC. It translates to CASSRGTVNSYNEQFF.

At least ten counts were recorded for this clonotype. Because the library targeted alpha chains, this beta chain is an off-target read whose size means little. CDR3 region: CASSSEETGGSGYTF. The CDR3 DNA is TGTGCCAGCAGCTCAGAGGAGACAGGGGGCTCTGGCTACACCTTC. The chain carries TRBV7-6 and TRBJ1-2; 10 bases are a match to TRBD1. Germline V gene data show CDR1 as SGHVS and CDR2 as FNYEAQ. J gave up 7 bases and V 4 bases, and 9 bases lay outside the gene matches. The CDR3 spans 15 residues.

This clonotype was recorded at least ten times. This beta chain represents an off-target read in a library built for alpha chains; its size is of limited meaning. CDR3 in DNA: TGTGCCTCAAGCGGGAGGACTGAAGCTTTCTTT. This codes for CASSGRTEAFF. J is TRBJ1-1 and V is TRBV27; no clear D. Trimming stripped 11 bases from V and 5 bases from J, with 12 bases between. Germline V gene lookup returns CDR1 MNHEY and CDR2 SMNVEV (reference sequence). The CDR3 runs 11 residues.